The text below deals with one T cell receptor beta chain. Its antigen has not been determined. Within one base of it there is no much larger clone, and no base qualities were kept. The immunoSEQ Assay was used to sequence TCR beta CDR3 regions from DNA. Per the authors' processing: To compute T cell density, TCR beta template counts were normalized to usable DNA, which was estimated by amplifying housekeeping genes. Richness was estimated using the preseqR package, with extrapolation to 400,000 templates for PBMC samples and to 120,000 templates for tissue samples. Clonality was calculated as one minus Pielou's evenness. Differential abundance testing on productive amino-acid clonotypes, with a minimum total count of 5 and an alpha of 0.1, was used to identify tissue-enriched TCRs. The Jaccard Index and the Morisita Overlap Index were used to measure repertoire overlap between compartments. TCR beta CDR3s were clustered by GLIPH together with public tetramer-defined viral CDR3s, and at least three viral sequences plus V-gene enrichment were required for viral motifs. The source is immuneACCESS, and TCRdb retained only in-frame sequences with V and J called. Part of the clones is not carried over; for the studies checked, unresolved V genes explain less than half of this, and the remainder is unexplained. Clone size and V and J calls were adopted from that table, with D and trimming inferred from the DNA. For this sample there are around 30,000 clones; 80% to 90% appear just once. The top ten clonotypes cover 6% to 7% of the sample.

At diagnosis, peripheral blood, uninvolved tumor-adjacent lung and tumor were collected and were preserved as a mix of fresh-frozen and FFPE material. Blood samples were analyzed as peripheral blood mononuclear cells for TCR repertoire profiling. V gives up 2 bases and J gives up 2 bases, and the segment between their germline ends measures 6 bases. Inclusive of the bounding cysteine and phenylalanine, the CDR3 is 13 residues long. The entry retains the CDR3 DNA only, 39 bases that are in frame from base 1. CDR1 MNHEY and CDR2 SVGAGI are derived from the germline V gene. The data stem from a study of T cells in localized non-small cell lung cancer (dated by TCRdb to the early 2020s). Context from the whole study: Comparing tumors with uninvolved tumor-adjacent lungs, the study looked at the T cell repertoires of a few hundred patients with early-stage NSCLC. The mean age of the NSCLC patients was around 67 years, with about 120 men and around 100 women. The cohort comprised roughly 220 treatment-naïve NSCLC patients with resected, localized lung tumors.

The paper's findings and limits, for the study overall: A median of roughly 56 of the top 100 tumor clones were detected in paired uninvolved adjacent lung, and some 30 of these tumor clones were also found among the top 100 clones of the paired uninvolved adjacent lung. Uninvolved tumor-adjacent lung showed the highest T cell clonality, higher than tumor, which suggests more focused antigenic responses in the uninvolved tumor-adjacent lung. Because multi-region sequencing of the tumors was not done, intratumor heterogeneity could not be ruled out. Because the study design was exploratory, TCR variables were selected using unadjusted p-values without false-discovery rate correction. Longer overall survival was associated with higher T cell density in blood, whereas shorter survival was associated with higher clonality in adjacent lung.

This specimen was peripheral blood, taken before any cancer treatment. This clonotype was sampled from a male donor aged 60 or over with stage I lung adenocarcinoma. The chain couples TRBV6-5 to TRBJ1-2; the best D guess is TRBD1, with 5 bases matching. The nucleotide sequence reads as follows: TGTGCCAGCAGTTACGGGGACAACTATGGCTACACCTTC. Translated, this is CASSYGDNYGYTF.